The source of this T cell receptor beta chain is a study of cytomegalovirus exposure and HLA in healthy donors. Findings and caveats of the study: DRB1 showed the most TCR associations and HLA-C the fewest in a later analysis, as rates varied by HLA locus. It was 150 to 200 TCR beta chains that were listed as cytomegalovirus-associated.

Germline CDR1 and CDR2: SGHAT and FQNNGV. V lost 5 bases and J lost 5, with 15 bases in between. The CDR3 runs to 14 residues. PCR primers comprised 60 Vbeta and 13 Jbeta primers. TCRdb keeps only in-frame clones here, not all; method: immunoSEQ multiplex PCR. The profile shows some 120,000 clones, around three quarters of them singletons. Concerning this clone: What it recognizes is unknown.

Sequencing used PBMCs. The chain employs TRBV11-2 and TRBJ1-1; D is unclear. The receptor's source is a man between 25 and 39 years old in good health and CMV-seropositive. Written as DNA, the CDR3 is TGTGCCAGCAGCGTATCGCGGGTGGGGACTGAAGCTTTCTTT. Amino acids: CASSVSRVGTEAFF.